Below, 17 T cell receptor beta chains from the same sample are listed, as sequenced in a study of blood T cell repertoires in COVID-19 (dated by TCRdb to about 2020). To prepare the library, the immunoSEQ multiplex PCR assay was applied. This is the immuneACCESS table as TCRdb keeps it, with only in-frame sequences that have V and J called. A part of the clones is gone; compared with another copy, unresolved V genes explain less than half, and the rest is unexplained. In all, the sample holds around 190,000 clones, and over 80% of those were seen once. The ten most abundant clones make up around a tenth of the sample. Sequenced: PBMCs or T cells enriched from blood (not recorded which). All receptors come from a young man with acute COVID-19.

The chain joins TRBV9 to TRBJ1-1; the D gene is possibly TRBD1 (6 bases). CDR3 length: 16 residues. Trimming removed 4 bases from V and 5 bases from J, with 21 bases in between. From germline, CDR1 is SGDLS and CDR2 YYNGEE. This CDR3 reads CASSPPLLGARTEAFF. For the CDR3, the DNA is TGTGCCAGCAGCCCCCCCCTACTGGGGGCAAGGACTGAAGCTTTCTTT.

The chain has TRBV24-1 and TRBJ2-5; TRBD2 matches at 12 bases. The CDR3 extends over 16 amino acids. CDR1 KGHDR and CDR2 SFDVKD come from the germline V gene. J lost 3 bases, V lost 3 bases, and 4 bases had no gene match. CDR3 amino acids: CATSDARLAGEETQYF. Here the CDR3 DNA reads TGTGCCACCAGTGATGCCCGACTAGCGGGAGAAGAGACCCAGTACTTC.

The chain carries TRBV21-1 and TRBJ2-7; TRBD2, as called in the table, went unchecked against the DNA. TRBV21-1 represents a pseudogene. The CDR3 sequence is 17 residues long. CDR3 sequence reads: CASSSRPLRVVGHEQYF. The CDR3 DNA reads as TGTGCCAGCAGCTCCCGCCCGCTTCGGGTTGTCGGCCACGAGCAGTACTTC.

The gene calls are TRBV5-4 and TRBJ2-7; D might be TRBD1 (6 bases). Germline values: CDR1 SGHNT, CDR2 YYREEE (reference sequence). The CDR3 totals 14 residues. The V end was cut by 3 bases, the J end by 2 bases, with 12 bases between. This CDR3 is CASSSLQGPYEQYF. Here the CDR3 DNA reads TGTGCCAGCAGCTCCCTACAGGGCCCCTACGAGCAGTACTTC. The whole variable domain, remainder taken from reference TRBV5-4 and TRBJ2-7, is ETGVTQSPTHLIKTRGQQVTLRCSSQSGHNTVSWYQQALGQGPQFIFQYYREEENGRGNFPPRFSGLQFPNYSSELNVNALELDDSALYLCASSSLQGPYEQYFGPGTRLTVT.

This rearrangement joins TRBV6-6 to TRBJ2-1; TRBD2 agrees at 14 bases. V was pared by 2 bases and J by 6 bases, with 3 bases of the junction left unmatched. The CDR3 runs to 16 residues. Germline lookup yields CDR1 MNHNY and CDR2 SVGAGI (reference sequence). CDR3 nucleotides: TGTGCCAGCAGTTACGCGGGGACTAGCGGGAGCAATGAGCAGTTCTTC. It is translated as CASSYAGTSGSNEQFF.

J is TRBJ1-2 and V is TRBV9, with TRBD1 matching over 7 bases. The CDR3 has 15 amino acids. Per the germline V gene, CDR1 is SGDLS and CDR2 is YYNGEE. With 1 base clipped from V and 7 bases from J, the junction kept 10 bases outside the gene matches. The CDR3 protein is CASSVLGGTEGGYTF. The CDR3 DNA follows: TGTGCCAGCAGCGTACTGGGCGGGACAGAAGGTGGCTACACCTTC. Full variable domain (missing parts from reference TRBV9 and TRBJ1-2): DSGVTQTPKHLITATGQRVTLRCSPRSGDLSVYWYQQSLDQGLQFLIQYYNGEERAKGNILERFSAQQFPDLHSELNLSSLELGDSALYFCASSVLGGTEGGYTFGSGTRLTVV.

This clone was picked up a small number of times. The chain employs TRBV6-5 and TRBJ2-1; 10 bases are shared with TRBD2. V shed 7 bases, J shed 4 bases, and the junction held 4 bases outside the gene matches. CDR1 and CDR2 from the germline V gene are MNHEY and SVGAGI. CDR3 length: 14 residues. The CDR3 DNA sequence: TGTGCCAGCACTCTAGCGGGAGAGTACAATGAGCAGTTCTTC. Translating gives CASTLAGEYNEQFF.

V and J are TRBV7-3 and TRBJ2-5, with 13 bases lining up with TRBD2. V was clipped by 3 bases and J by 6 bases; unmatched bases: 7. This CDR3 comprises 16 residues. Germline loops: CDR1 SGHTA, CDR2 FQGTGA. CDR3 sequence reads: CASSFGGLAGSKTQYF. In nucleotides, the CDR3 is TGTGCCAGCAGCTTCGGGGGACTAGCGGGGTCAAAGACCCAGTACTTC.

The chain carries TRBV24-1 and TRBJ1-2; 12 nucleotides align to TRBD1. The trim removed 4 bases at V and 0 bases at J, leaving 11 bases unmatched. This CDR3 contains 19 residues. Germline CDR1 reads KGHDR; CDR2 reads SFDVKD. The CDR3 DNA follows: TGTGCCACCAGTGAGTCTCCCGGGACAGGGGGCAAAGCTAACTATGGCTACACCTTC. It encodes CATSESPGTGGKANYGYTF.

The chain combines TRBV3-1 (or the pseudogene TRBV3-2) with TRBJ1-1; TRBD1 is a possible D gene (5 bases). Germline V gene lookup returns CDR1 LGHDT and CDR2 YNNKEL (reference sequence). Trimming left V 4 bases short and J 7 bases short, with 13 bases between. The CDR3 extends over 13 amino acids. CDR3 in amino acids: CASSPLGGFEAFF. CDR3 DNA sequence: TGTGCCAGCAGCCCTCTCGGGGGGTTTGAAGCTTTCTTT.

The rearrangement joins TRBV5-5 to TRBJ2-7; TRBD1 matches at 8 bases. J gave up 2 bases and V 0 bases, and 1 base lay outside the gene matches. The CDR3 consists of 14 residues. The V gene's germline CDR1 is SGHKS and CDR2 YYEKEE (reference sequence). The CDR3, as DNA: TGTGCCAGCAGCTTGGCGACAGGGGCCTACGAGCAGTACTTC. This translates into CASSLATGAYEQYF.

The chain joins TRBV28 to TRBJ1-2; tentatively, D is TRBD1 (5 bases). CDR1 MDHEN and CDR2 SYDVKM come from the germline V gene. V was pared by 6 bases and J by 9 bases, with 20 bases between. The CDR3 is made up of 14 amino acids. Here the CDR3 reads CASSGQAGRLSYTF. CDR3 coding DNA: TGTGCCAGCAGCGGGCAGGCAGGGAGGTTGAGCTACACCTTC.

The chain links TRBV3-1 (or the pseudogene TRBV3-2) to TRBJ2-1; maybe TRBD2 (5 bases). The V end was cut by 1 base, the J end by 1 base, with 5 bases between. The length of the CDR3 is 14 residues. Germline lookup yields CDR1 LGHDT and CDR2 YNNKEL (reference sequence). CDR3 in DNA: TGTGCCAGCAGCCAAGGGACTTCCTACAATGAGCAGTTCTTC. Its protein product is CASSQGTSYNEQFF.

Concerning this clone itself: A read error is the likely source, as a far larger clone sits one nucleotide away. J is TRBJ2-3 and V is TRBV11-2; the match to TRBD1 covers 10 bases. The CDR3 sequence is 15 residues long. V was clipped by 3 bases and J by 4 bases; unmatched bases: 4. From germline, CDR1 is SGHAT and CDR2 FQNNGV. CDR3 bases: TGTGCCAGCAGCTTGGGACAGGGGAATTCAGATACGCAGTATTTT. Its translation: CASSLGQGNSDTQYF.

The chain couples TRBV5-1 to TRBJ2-1; 12 nucleotides match TRBD2. Germline V lookup: CDR1 SGHRS, CDR2 YFSETQ. The CDR3 totals 18 residues. Trimming cost V 4 bases and J 9 bases; bases outside gene matches: 17. CDR3 nucleotides: TGCGCCAGCAGCATACGGACGACTAGCGGGAGTGGGTCGGTTGAGCAGTTCTTC. This translates into CASSIRTTSGSGSVEQFF. Full variable domain (outside the CDR3, taken from reference TRBV5-1 and TRBJ2-1): KAGVTQTPRYLIKTRGQQVTLSCSPISGHRSVSWYQQTPGQGLQFLFEYFSETQRNKGNFPGRFSGRQFSNSRSEMNVSTLELGDSALYLCASSIRTTSGSGSVEQFFGPGTRLTVL.

The chain is built from TRBV12-3 or TRBV12-4 and TRBJ1-4, with D possibly TRBD1 on 5 matching bases. CDR3 length: 11 amino acids. V lost 7 bases, J lost 8 bases, and 8 bases lay in between. The CDR3 region has the DNA TGTGCCAGCACCGGGGGAGAAAAACTGTTTTTT. Protein: CASTGGEKLFF.

The V and J genes are TRBV19 and TRBJ2-2; TRBD2 is a possible D gene (5 bases). V was shortened by 7 bases and J by 5 bases, with 14 bases between the two germline ends. This CDR3 spans 14 amino acids. The V gene's germline CDR1 is LNHDA and CDR2 SQIVND (reference sequence). This chain's CDR3 is CASIARPRTGELFF. In nucleotides, the CDR3 is TGTGCCAGTATAGCGCGGCCCCGTACCGGGGAGCTGTTTTTT.